This T cell receptor beta chain was retrieved from a study of control samples from healthy donors and cancer patients. CDR3 length: 16 amino acids. J gave up 2 bases and V 5 bases, and 9 bases lay outside the gene matches. The germline V gene has CDR1 SEHNR and CDR2 FQNEAQ (reference sequence). The data were produced by immunoSEQ multiplex PCR, yet TCRdb's version contains in-frame clones alone and is incomplete. The profile shows about 120,000 clones, roughly 89% of them singletons. The chain employs TRBV7-9 and TRBJ2-7; TRBD1 matches 10 bases. The receptor comes from a man younger than 30 in good health. Sequencing was carried out using blood. The CDR3 loop reads CASSGAGTGVPYEQYF. The CDR3 nucleotides read TGTGCCAGCAGCGGAGCCGGGACAGGGGTTCCCTACGAGCAGTACTTC.